The following is a T cell receptor beta chain sequence with its context. The sample comes from a study of blood T cell repertoires in COVID-19. The protocol was immunoSEQ multiplex PCR, while the TCRdb copy is restricted to in-frame clones and leaves out a portion. The data hold tens of thousands of clones, with about 90% observed a single time. Sequencing used peripheral blood. The TCR sequence derives from a human donor in a cohort sampled during active COVID-19.

The CDR3 reads CASRVSGTSYNEQFF. CDR3 nucleotide sequence: TGTGCCAGCAGGGTTAGCGGGACGTCCTACAATGAGCAGTTCTTC. This chain uses TRBV2 with TRBJ2-1; 8 bases map to TRBD2. CDR3 length: 15 amino acids. Per germline, CDR1 SNHLY and CDR2 FYNNEI. Trimming removed 6 bases from V and 1 base from J; junction bases left unmatched: 5.